This T cell receptor beta chain was profiled in a study of molecular identifiers for immune sequencing clone quantification. In the study overall: In replicates, RNA taken from about 20,000 or 100,000 naive CD8 cells was divided five ways, and four portions underwent sequencing. Whole-study findings and limits: Highly expanded clones may be undercounted when identical TCR molecules share barcodes.

Naive CD8 T cells were FACS-sorted by CD8+CD4-CCR7+CD45RA+ markers. The sample holds many counts of this clonotype. Antigen specificity is unknown. CDR1 is MNHEY and CDR2 is SMNVEV in the germline V gene (reference sequence). The CDR3 sequence is 13 residues long. V gave up 0 bases and J gave up 5 bases, with 8 bases separating them. Previously published methods and listed TCR primers were used for the bulk TCR libraries. Via MiXCR, TCRdb re-called the PCR reads, giving one row per CDR3 protein. The sample yields about 500,000 distinct CDR3 sequences, 20% to 25% seen once. This sequence joins TRBV27 and TRBJ2-7; tentative D call: TRBD2 (6 bases). The TCR originated in a human donor in good health. Some libraries in this study had Jurkat cell RNA spiked in. Sequenced input: naive CD8+ T cells from blood, with Jurkat cell RNA spiked in. Noted subset: FACS-sorted CD8+CD4-CCR7+CD45RA+ naive T cells. As DNA, the CDR3 is TGTGCCAGCAGTTTATCAACGGGGGACGAGCAGTACTTC. Translated: CASSLSTGDEQYF.